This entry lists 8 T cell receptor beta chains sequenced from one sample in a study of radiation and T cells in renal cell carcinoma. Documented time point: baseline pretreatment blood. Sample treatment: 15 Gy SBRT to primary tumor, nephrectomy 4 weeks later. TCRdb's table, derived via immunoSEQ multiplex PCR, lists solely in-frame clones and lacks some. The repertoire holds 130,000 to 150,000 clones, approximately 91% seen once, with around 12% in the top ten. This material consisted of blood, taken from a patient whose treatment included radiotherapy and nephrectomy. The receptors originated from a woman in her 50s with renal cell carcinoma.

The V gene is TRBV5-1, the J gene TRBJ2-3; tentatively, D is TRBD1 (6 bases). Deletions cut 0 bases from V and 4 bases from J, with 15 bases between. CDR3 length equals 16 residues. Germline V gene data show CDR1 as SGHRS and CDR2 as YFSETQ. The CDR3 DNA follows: TGCGCCAGCAGCTTGGGTAACAGGGACGCGGCAGATACGCAGTATTTT. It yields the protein CASSLGNRDAADTQYF.

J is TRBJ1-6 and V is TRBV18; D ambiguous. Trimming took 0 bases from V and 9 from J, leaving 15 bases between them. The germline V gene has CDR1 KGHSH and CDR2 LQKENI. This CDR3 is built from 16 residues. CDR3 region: CASSPPGNSPGSPLHF. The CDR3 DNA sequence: TGTGCCAGCTCACCACCCGGGAACTCCCCTGGTTCACCCCTCCACTTT.

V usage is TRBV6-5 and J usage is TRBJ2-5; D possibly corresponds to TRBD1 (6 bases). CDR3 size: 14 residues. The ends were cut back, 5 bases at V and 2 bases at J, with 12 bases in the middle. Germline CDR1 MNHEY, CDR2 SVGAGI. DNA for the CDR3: TGTGCCAGCAGTCGAGGGACATTTCAAGAGACCCAGTACTTC. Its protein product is CASSRGTFQETQYF.

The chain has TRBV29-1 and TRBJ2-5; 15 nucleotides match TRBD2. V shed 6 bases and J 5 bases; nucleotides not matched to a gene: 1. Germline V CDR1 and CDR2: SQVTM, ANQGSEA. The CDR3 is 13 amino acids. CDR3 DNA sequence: TGCAGCGTGGGGACTAGCGGGGGGGAGACCCAGTACTTC. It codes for CSVGTSGGETQYF.

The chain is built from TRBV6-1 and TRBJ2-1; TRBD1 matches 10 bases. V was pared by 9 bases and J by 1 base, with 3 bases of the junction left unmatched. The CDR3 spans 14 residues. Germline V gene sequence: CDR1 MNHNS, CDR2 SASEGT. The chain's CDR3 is CASKGQGSYNEQFF. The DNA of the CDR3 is TGTGCCAGTAAGGGACAGGGGTCCTACAATGAGCAGTTCTTC.

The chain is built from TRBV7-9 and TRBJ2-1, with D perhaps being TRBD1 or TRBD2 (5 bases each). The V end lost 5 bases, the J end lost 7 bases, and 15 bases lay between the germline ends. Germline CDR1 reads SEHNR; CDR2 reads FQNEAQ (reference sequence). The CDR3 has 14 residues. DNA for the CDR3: TGTGCCAGCAGCCCACGGGGCGTGGGGAATGAGCAGTTCTTC. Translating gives CASSPRGVGNEQFF. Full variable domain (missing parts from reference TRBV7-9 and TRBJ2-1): DTGVSQNPRHKITKRGQNVTFRCDPISEHNRLYWYRQTLGQGPEFLTYFQNEAQLEKSRLLSDRFSAERPKGSFSTLEIQRTEQGDSAMYLCASSPRGVGNEQFFGPGTRLTVL.

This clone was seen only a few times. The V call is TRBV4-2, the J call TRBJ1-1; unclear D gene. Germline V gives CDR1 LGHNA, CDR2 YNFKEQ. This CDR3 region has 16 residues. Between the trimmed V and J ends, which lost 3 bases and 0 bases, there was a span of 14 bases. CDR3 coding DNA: TGTGCCAGCAGCCACGCCGCTGGAGGCTTGAACACTGAAGCTTTCTTT. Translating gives CASSHAAGGLNTEAFF.

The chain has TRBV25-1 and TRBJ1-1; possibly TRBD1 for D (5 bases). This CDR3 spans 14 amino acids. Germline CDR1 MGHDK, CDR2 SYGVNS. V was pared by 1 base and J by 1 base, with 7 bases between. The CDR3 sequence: CASSEFGQNTEAFF. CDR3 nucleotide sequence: TGTGCCAGCAGTGAATTTGGACAGAACACTGAAGCTTTCTTT.